What follows describes a single T cell receptor beta chain. Here immunoSEQ multiplex PCR was the method, and the copy in TCRdb shows in-frame clones only, minus some. The profile shows about 260,000 clones, approximately 90% of them singletons. These data are taken from a study of blood T cell repertoires in COVID-19. About the research overall: Researchers got acute and convalescent COVID-19 samples from the United States, Italy and Spain.

Germline V gene data show CDR1 as SGHTA and CDR2 as FQGNSA. V lost 7 bases and J lost 3; bases outside the gene matches: 7. This CDR3 spans 14 amino acids. This chain joins TRBV7-2 and TRBJ1-2, with 8 bases that match TRBD1. Sequenced material: peripheral blood. The TCR comes from a man in his sixties who had recovered from COVID-19. DNA for the CDR3: TGTGCCAGCATGAGACAGGGGAGGGACTATGGCTACACCTTC. It codes for CASMRQGRDYGYTF.